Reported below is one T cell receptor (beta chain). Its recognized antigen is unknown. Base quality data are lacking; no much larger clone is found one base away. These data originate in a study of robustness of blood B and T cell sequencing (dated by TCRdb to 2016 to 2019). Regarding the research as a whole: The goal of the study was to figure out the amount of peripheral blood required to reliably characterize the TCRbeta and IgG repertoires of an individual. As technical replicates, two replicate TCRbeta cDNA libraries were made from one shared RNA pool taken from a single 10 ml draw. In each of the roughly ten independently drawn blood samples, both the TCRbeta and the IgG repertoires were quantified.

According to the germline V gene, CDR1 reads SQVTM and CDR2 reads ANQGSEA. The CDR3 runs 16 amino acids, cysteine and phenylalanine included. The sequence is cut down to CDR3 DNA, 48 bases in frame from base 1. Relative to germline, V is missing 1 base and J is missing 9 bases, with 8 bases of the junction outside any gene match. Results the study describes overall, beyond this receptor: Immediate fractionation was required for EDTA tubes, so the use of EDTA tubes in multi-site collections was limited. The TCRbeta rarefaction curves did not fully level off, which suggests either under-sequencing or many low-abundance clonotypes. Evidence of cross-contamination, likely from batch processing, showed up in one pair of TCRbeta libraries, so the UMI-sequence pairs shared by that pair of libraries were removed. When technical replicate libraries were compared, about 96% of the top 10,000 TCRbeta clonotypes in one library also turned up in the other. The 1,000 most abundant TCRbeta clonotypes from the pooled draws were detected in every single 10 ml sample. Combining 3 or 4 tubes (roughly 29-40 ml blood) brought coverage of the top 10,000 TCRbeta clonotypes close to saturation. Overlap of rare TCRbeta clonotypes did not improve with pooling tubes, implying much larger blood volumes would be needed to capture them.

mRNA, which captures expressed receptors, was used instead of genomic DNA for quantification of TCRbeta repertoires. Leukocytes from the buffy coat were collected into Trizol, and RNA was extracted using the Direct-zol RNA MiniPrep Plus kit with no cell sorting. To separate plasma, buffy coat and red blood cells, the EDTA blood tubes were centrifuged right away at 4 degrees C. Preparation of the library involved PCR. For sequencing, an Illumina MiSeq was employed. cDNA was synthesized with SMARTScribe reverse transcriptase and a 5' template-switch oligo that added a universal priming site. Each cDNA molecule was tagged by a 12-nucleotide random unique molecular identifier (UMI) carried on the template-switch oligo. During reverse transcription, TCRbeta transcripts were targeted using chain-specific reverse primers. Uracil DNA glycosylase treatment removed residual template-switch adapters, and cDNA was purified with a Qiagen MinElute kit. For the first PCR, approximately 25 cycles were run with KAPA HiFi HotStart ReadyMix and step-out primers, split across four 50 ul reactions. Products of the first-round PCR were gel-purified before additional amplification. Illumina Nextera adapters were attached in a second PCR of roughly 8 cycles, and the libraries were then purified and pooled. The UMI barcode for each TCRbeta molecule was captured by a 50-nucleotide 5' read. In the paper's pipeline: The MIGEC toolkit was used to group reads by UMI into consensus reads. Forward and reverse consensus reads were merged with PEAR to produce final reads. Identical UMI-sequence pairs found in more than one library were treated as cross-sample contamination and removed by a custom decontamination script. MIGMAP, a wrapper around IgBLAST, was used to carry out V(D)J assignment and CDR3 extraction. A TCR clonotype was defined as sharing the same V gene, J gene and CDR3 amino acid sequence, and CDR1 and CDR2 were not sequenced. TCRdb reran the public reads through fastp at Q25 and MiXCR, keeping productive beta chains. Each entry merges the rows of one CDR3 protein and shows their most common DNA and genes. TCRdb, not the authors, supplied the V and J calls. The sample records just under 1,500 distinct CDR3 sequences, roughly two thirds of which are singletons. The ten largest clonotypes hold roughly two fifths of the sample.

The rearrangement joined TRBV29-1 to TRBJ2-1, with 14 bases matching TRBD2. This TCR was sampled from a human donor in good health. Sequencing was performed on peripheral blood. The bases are TGCAGCGTTGAAGTATTCGTAGGACTAGCGGGGGGTGAGCAGTTCTTC. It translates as CSVEVFVGLAGGEQFF.